These 23 T cell receptor beta chains were all obtained from the same sample, sequenced in a study of CD8+ T cells in alopecia areata. Treatment here: oral pan-JAK inhibitor, 5-10 mg twice daily. The authors extracted RNA and reverse transcribed it into cDNA as the sequencing template. The data were produced by immunoSEQ multiplex PCR, yet TCRdb's version contains in-frame clones alone and is incomplete. Seen here are more than 95,000 clones, 61% observed once, and the top ten hold around 5.7%. Source: CD4+ T cells sorted from blood, taken at week 4, from a patient treated with tofacitinib. These receptors all stem from a human donor with alopecia areata.

As to this clone: The sample holds other DNA sequences that translate to the same CDR3. The V gene is TRBV4-3, the J gene TRBJ2-1; D gene uncertain. V was cut by 0 bases and J by 5 bases, with 5 bases left in between. This CDR3 contains 13 residues. Germline V CDR1 and CDR2: LGHNA, YSLEER. The CDR3 sequence is CASSQDSHNEQFF. DNA of the CDR3: TGCGCCAGCAGCCAAGATAGCCACAATGAGCAGTTCTTC.

This rearrangement joins TRBV29-1 to TRBJ2-7, with 7 positions matching TRBD1. Germline V lookup: CDR1 SQVTM, CDR2 ANQGSEA. The ends lost 7 bases at V and 5 bases at J; junction bases unmatched: 11. CDR3 length: 13 amino acids. The CDR3 loop reads CSASTDRDHEQYF. The CDR3 nucleotides are TGCAGCGCGAGCACAGACAGGGACCACGAGCAGTACTTC.

The chain is built from TRBV5-1 and TRBJ1-1; no reliable D call. This CDR3 comprises 14 residues. V was trimmed by 0 bases and J by 1 base, leaving 7 bases between them. CDR1 is SGHRS and CDR2 is YFSETQ in the germline V gene. CDR3 loop: CASSLGGQNTEAFF. In nucleotides, the CDR3 is TGCGCCAGCAGCTTGGGTGGTCAGAACACTGAAGCTTTCTTT.

CDR3 coding DNA: TGTGCCATCACCCCTAGGGAGGGAGTTACGCAGTATTTT. Translated, it gives CAITPREGVTQYF. V and J are TRBV10-3 and TRBJ2-3, with 7 bases matching TRBD2. Unmatched junction bases numbered 9, after V lost 7 bases and J lost 8 bases. The CDR3 loop spans 13 amino acids. CDR1 ENHRY and CDR2 SYGVKD come from the germline V gene.

The chain uses TRBV5-1 and TRBJ1-2; D might be TRBD1 (6 bases). CDR1 SGHRS and CDR2 YFSETQ come from the germline V gene. Trimming removed 2 bases from V and 6 bases from J, with 11 bases in between. The CDR3 is 13 amino acids. The CDR3 DNA sequence: TGCGCCAGCAGCTTAGGACAGATCGATGGCTACACCTTC. Translated, it gives CASSLGQIDGYTF.

The table lists this clone with a few counts. Since the CDR3 does not end with the conserved phenylalanine or tryptophan, this likely comes from a read error. The DNA is left out, because the CDR3 cannot be placed on it with certainty; the CDR3 is given as TCRdb lists it. V gene TRBV7-9 combines with J gene TRBJ1-6; the DNA was not used to check the table's D call, TRBD1. Per the germline V gene, CDR1 is SEHNR and CDR2 is FQNEAQ (reference sequence). The CDR3 numbers 8 amino acids, ends counted. This chain's CDR3 is CASSSQGY.

V and J are TRBV4-3 and TRBJ2-3; D may be TRBD1 (6 bases). Germline CDR1 and CDR2: LGHNA and YSLEER. Trimming cost V 4 bases and J 4 bases, with 12 bases left between them. The CDR3 is made up of 14 amino acids. The CDR3, as DNA: TGCGCCAGCAGCCGTGGGGGCAGGGCAGATACGCAGTATTTT. Its protein is CASSRGGRADTQYF.

V gene TRBV5-1 combines with J gene TRBJ2-3; D remains ambiguous. Trimming pared 5 bases from V and 0 bases from J, leaving 7 bases between. The germline V gene has CDR1 SGHRS and CDR2 YFSETQ. CDR3 length: 13 residues. The CDR3 DNA follows: TGCGCCAGCAGTTTGCGCAGCACAGATACGCAGTATTTT. It yields the protein CASSLRSTDTQYF.

A few counts support this clone. This sequence joins TRBV7-9 and TRBJ1-5; the D is unclear. Trimming removed 1 base at V and 5 bases at J, with 6 bases between. Germline CDR1 and CDR2: SEHNR and FQNEAQ (reference sequence). The CDR3 runs 13 residues. The CDR3 sequence is CASSLGLYQPQHF. As DNA, the CDR3 is TGTGCCAGCAGCTTAGGGCTCTATCAGCCCCAGCATTTT. The full variable domain, its missing parts supplied by reference TRBV7-9 and TRBJ1-5, is DTGVSQNPRHKITKRGQNVTFRCDPISEHNRLYWYRQTLGQGPEFLTYFQNEAQLEKSRLLSDRFSAERPKGSFSTLEIQRTEQGDSAMYLCASSLGLYQPQHFGDGTRLSIL.

The rearrangement joins TRBV2 to TRBJ2-2, with 7 bases fitting TRBD1. CDR3 length: 13 residues. The V and J ends lost 5 bases and 9 bases, in that order; junction bases with no gene match: 6. CDR1 and CDR2 from the germline V gene are SNHLY and FYNNEI. DNA of the CDR3: TGTGCCAGCAGTCCCCAGGGGGACAGGGAGCTGTTTTTT. It codes for CASSPQGDRELFF.

The rearrangement uses TRBV7-7 and TRBJ2-7; TRBD2 aligns across 8 bases. Germline CDR1 and CDR2: SSHAT and FNYEAQ (reference sequence). The J segment lost 6 bases and the V segment lost 2 bases, leaving 6 bases of the junction unmatched. The CDR3 covers 14 residues. The CDR3 DNA sequence: TGTGCCAGCAGCTTAACGCGGGAGGCCCTCGAGCAGTACTTC. Its protein product is CASSLTREALEQYF.

The chain uses TRBV2 and TRBJ2-3; no clear D gene. Trimming removed 9 bases from V and 5 bases from J, with 9 bases in between. The CDR3 is 11 amino acids. Per the germline V gene, CDR1 is SNHLY and CDR2 is FYNNEI. CDR3 nucleotides: TGTGCCAGTCGGGTGGGAGATACGCAGTATTTT. Translating gives CASRVGDTQYF.

The CDR3 region is CASSLVPNTEAFF. The DNA for the CDR3 is TGTGCCAGCAGCTTAGTGCCGAACACTGAAGCTTTCTTT. The V and J genes are TRBV7-2 and TRBJ1-1, with D unresolved. The CDR3 totals 13 residues. Per germline, CDR1 SGHTA and CDR2 FQGNSA. The ends were cut back, 1 base at V and 1 base at J, with 4 bases in the middle.

The chain links TRBV25-1 to TRBJ2-2; D is perhaps TRBD1 or TRBD2 (5 bases each). The CDR3 spans 13 residues. From germline, CDR1 is MGHDK and CDR2 SYGVNS. Trimming pared 8 bases from V and 6 bases from J, leaving 13 bases between. CDR3: CASWDPLAGELFF. The CDR3 bases are TGTGCCAGCTGGGACCCCCTGGCCGGGGAGCTGTTTTTT. Using reference TRBV25-1 and TRBJ2-2 for the parts outside the CDR3, the full variable domain is EADIYQTPRYLVIGTGKKITLECSQTMGHDKMYWYQQDPGMELHLIHYSYGVNSTEKGDLSSESTVSRIRTEHFPLTLESARPSHTSQYLCASWDPLAGELFFGEGSRLTVL.

The chain combines TRBV6-5 with TRBJ2-7; D unresolved. CDR1 and CDR2 (germline): MNHEY, SVGAGI. The V end lost 6 bases, the J end lost 6 bases, and 9 bases lay between the germline ends. There are 11 residues in the CDR3. This CDR3 is CASRDYGEQYF. CDR3 nucleotide sequence: TGTGCCAGCAGGGATTATGGCGAGCAGTACTTC.

The CDR3 is CASSPPAGSSRSYEQYF. In DNA, the CDR3 is TGTGCCAGCAGCCCCCCTGCGGGTTCTTCCCGCTCCTACGAGCAGTACTTC. V is TRBV7-9 and J is TRBJ2-7; D is perhaps TRBD2 (5 bases). Looked up from germline, CDR1 is SEHNR and CDR2 is FQNEAQ (reference sequence). The V gene lost 5 bases and the J gene lost 0 bases, with 20 bases spanning the gap. This CDR3 spans 17 amino acids.

This clone was seen only once. V and J are TRBV9 and TRBJ2-7; 10 nucleotides align to TRBD2. Trimming at V came to 3 bases and at J to 6 bases, leaving 9 bases not matched to a gene. This CDR3 is built from 15 residues. Germline loops: CDR1 SGDLS, CDR2 YYNGEE. The DNA of the CDR3 is TGTGCCAGCAGCGACGCTAGCGGGAGTGTTGTCGAGCAGTACTTC. Translating gives CASSDASGSVVEQYF.

CDR3 coding DNA: TGTGCCAGCAGTTCTATAGGGACTAGGAATGAGCAGTTCTTC. Its translation: CASSSIGTRNEQFF. The chain employs TRBV6-5 and TRBJ2-1; TRBD2 matches 8 bases. Losses at the gene ends were 4 bases for V and 7 bases for J; bases not matched to a gene: 6. The CDR3 has 14 residues. The germline gives CDR1 MNHEY, CDR2 SVGAGI.

The V gene is TRBV29-1, the J gene TRBJ2-3, with 7 bases matching TRBD1. The CDR3 is 15 amino acids. Germline CDR1 is SQVTM and CDR2 is ANQGSEA. The V and J ends lost 0 bases and 6 bases, in that order; junction bases with no gene match: 9. The CDR3 sequence is CSVEEGQFLIDTQYF. The CDR3 DNA sequence: TGCAGCGTTGAAGAGGGACAGTTTTTGATCGATACGCAGTATTTT.

A few counts support this clone. The chain joins TRBV2 to TRBJ2-7, with 11 bases identical to TRBD2. V lost 6 bases and J lost 6; bases outside the gene matches: 10. Germline V gene data show CDR1 as SNHLY and CDR2 as FYNNEI. The CDR3 extends over 15 amino acids. The CDR3 loop is CASSLRDSGRGEQYF. The CDR3 bases are TGTGCCAGCAGCCTACGGGATAGCGGGAGGGGCGAGCAGTACTTC.

This CDR3 is CASSQTADEQYF. For the CDR3, the DNA is TGTGCCAGCAGTCAAACGGCAGACGAGCAGTACTTC. The chain employs TRBV6-5 and TRBJ2-7; D uncertain. The V gene's germline CDR1 is MNHEY and CDR2 SVGAGI. The CDR3 covers 12 residues. Trimming cost V 5 bases and J 5 bases, with 10 bases left between them.

The chain couples TRBV25-1 to TRBJ1-2; TRBD1 might be the D (5 bases). This CDR3 region has 14 residues. Between the trimmed V and J ends, which lost 6 bases and 0 bases, there was a span of 11 bases. Germline CDR1 reads MGHDK; CDR2 reads SYGVNS. For the CDR3, the DNA is TGTGCCAGCAGCCGAACGACAGCTAACTATGGCTACACCTTC. This translates into CASSRTTANYGYTF.

The chain has TRBV9 and TRBJ2-3, with 8 bases identical to TRBD1. CDR1 SGDLS and CDR2 YYNGEE come from the germline V gene. The ends lost 0 bases at V and 5 bases at J; junction bases unmatched: 8. The CDR3 is made up of 16 amino acids. The CDR3 sequence is CASSVAGGVAGDTQYF. The DNA for the CDR3 is TGTGCCAGCAGCGTAGCAGGGGGCGTCGCGGGAGATACGCAGTATTTT.